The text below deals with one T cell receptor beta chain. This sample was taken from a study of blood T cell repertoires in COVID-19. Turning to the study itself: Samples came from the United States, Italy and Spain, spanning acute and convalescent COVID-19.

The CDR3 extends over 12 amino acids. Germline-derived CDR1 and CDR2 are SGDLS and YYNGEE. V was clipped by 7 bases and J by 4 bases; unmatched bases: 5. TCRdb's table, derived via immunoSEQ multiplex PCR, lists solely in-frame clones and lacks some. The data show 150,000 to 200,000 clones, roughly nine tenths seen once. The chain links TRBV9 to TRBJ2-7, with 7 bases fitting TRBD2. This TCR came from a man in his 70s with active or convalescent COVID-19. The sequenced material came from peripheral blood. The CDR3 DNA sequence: TGTGCCAGCGGGAGGGGAGATTACGAGCAGTACTTC. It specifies CASGRGDYEQYF.